This T cell receptor (beta chain) was retrieved from a study of blood T cell repertoires in COVID-19. Overall study: Whether acute or convalescent, the COVID-19 samples came from the United States, Italy and Spain.

Original processing methods: Nucleated cell number was recorded as an estimate derived from reference gene primer amplification. Data came from immunoSEQ multiplex PCR; TCRdb stores just in-frame clones and leaves some out. The D gene and trimming were derived from the DNA, and the V and J assignments and clone size from that table. The sample carries 140,000 or so clones, around 81% recorded once. The sequence was collected from a human donor in a cohort sampled during active COVID-19. The specimen sequenced was peripheral blood.

The DNA of the CDR3 is TGTGCCAGCAGTTACTCGGGGGACAGGGTCCACGAGCAGTACTTC. Its protein is CASSYSGDRVHEQYF. The chain joins TRBV6-6 to TRBJ2-7; 9 bases fit TRBD1. This CDR3 region has 15 residues. With V trimmed by 0 bases and J by 5 bases, 5 bases remained unmatched. Germline loops: CDR1 MNHNY, CDR2 SVGAGI (reference sequence).